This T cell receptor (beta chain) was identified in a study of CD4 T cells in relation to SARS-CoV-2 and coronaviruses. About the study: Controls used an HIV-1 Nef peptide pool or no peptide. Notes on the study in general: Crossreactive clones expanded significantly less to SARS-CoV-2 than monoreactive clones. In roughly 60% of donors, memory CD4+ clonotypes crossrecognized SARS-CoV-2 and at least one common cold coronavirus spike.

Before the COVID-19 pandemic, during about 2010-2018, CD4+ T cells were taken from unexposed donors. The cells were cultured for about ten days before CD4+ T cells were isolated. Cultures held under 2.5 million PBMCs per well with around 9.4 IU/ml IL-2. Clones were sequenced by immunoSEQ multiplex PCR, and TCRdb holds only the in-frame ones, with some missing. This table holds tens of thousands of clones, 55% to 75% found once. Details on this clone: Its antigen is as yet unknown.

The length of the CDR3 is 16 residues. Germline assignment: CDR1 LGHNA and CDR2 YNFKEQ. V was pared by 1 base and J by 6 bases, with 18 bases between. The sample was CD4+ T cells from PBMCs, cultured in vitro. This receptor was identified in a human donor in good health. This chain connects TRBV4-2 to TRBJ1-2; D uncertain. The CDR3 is CASSQVQKTDTNGYTF. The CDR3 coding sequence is TGTGCCAGCAGCCAAGTCCAGAAAACCGACACGAATGGCTACACCTTC.